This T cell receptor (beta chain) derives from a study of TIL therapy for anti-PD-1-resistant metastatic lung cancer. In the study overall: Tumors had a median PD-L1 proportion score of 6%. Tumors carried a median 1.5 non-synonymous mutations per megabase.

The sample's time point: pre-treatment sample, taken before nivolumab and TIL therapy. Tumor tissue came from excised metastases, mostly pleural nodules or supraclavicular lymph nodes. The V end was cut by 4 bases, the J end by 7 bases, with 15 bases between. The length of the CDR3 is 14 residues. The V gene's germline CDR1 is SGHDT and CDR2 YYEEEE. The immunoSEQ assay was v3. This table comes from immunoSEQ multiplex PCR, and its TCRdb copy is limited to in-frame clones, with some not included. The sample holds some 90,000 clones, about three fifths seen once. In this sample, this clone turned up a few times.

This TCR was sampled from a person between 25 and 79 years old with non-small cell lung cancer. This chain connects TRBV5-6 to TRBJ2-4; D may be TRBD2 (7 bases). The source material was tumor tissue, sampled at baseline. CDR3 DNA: TGTGCCAGCAGCCCCGGGGGGCCCAGGAACATTCAGTACTTC. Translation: CASSPGGPRNIQYF. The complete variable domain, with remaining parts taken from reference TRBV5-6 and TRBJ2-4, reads DAGVTQSPTHLIKTRGQQVTLRCSPKSGHDTVSWYQQALGQGPQFIFQYYEEEERQRGNFPDRFSGHQFPNYSSELNVNALLLGDSALYLCASSPGGPRNIQYFGAGTRLSVL.